The entry below describes one T cell receptor (beta chain). Its antigen is unknown. Total RNA (roughly 540 ng) served as template for TCR beta cDNA synthesis primed by a constant-region primer. What produced the TCR beta libraries was three nested multiplex PCR rounds using slightly modified ARM-PCR. A C-beta reverse primer was combined with TRBV1-TRBV30 forward primers in the first two PCR rounds, and each round had ten to eleven cycles. From the multiplex PCR reads, TCRdb called clonotypes with MiXCR, one entry per CDR3 protein. The sample yields roughly 80,000 distinct CDR3 sequences, roughly 69% seen once. Germline V gives CDR1 KGHDR, CDR2 SFDVKD. V lost 4 bases and J lost 8, with 14 bases in between. The CDR3 has 14 amino acids. Without any cell sorting, about 20-32 mg of bulk tissue yielded co-extracted RNA and DNA. The source of the sample is a study of tumor-infiltrating lymphocytes in primary liver carcinoma. Study-level results: Significantly larger top-250-clone fractions were found in tumors than in blood (p = 0.039).

The sample comprised tumor-adjacent normal liver tissue. The sequence came from a man in his forties with primary liver carcinoma and hepatitis B virus infection. The chain carries TRBV24-1 and TRBJ2-1; a weak D match, TRBD1 (5 bases). The CDR3 sequence is CATSDAAGFYEQFF. The CDR3 region has the DNA TGTGCCACCAGTGACGCCGCAGGGTTCTATGAGCAGTTCTTC.